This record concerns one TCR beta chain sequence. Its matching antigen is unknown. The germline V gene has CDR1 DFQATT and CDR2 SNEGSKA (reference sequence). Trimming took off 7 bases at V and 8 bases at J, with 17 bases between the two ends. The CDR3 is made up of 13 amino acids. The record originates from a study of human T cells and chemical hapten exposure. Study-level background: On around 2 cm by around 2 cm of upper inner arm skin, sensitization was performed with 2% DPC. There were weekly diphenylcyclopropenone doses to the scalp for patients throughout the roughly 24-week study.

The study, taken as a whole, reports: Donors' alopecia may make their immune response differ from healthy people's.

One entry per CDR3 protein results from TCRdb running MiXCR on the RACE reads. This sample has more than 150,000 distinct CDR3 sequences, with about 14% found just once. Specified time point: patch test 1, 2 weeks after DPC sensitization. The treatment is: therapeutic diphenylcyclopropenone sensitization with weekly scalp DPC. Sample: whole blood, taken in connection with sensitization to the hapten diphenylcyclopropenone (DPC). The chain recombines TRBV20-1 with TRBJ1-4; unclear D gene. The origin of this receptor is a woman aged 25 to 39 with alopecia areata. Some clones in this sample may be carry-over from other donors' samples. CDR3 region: CSVFARSGEKLFF. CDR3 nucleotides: TGCAGTGTTTTCGCCAGGAGTGGGGAAAAACTGTTTTTT.